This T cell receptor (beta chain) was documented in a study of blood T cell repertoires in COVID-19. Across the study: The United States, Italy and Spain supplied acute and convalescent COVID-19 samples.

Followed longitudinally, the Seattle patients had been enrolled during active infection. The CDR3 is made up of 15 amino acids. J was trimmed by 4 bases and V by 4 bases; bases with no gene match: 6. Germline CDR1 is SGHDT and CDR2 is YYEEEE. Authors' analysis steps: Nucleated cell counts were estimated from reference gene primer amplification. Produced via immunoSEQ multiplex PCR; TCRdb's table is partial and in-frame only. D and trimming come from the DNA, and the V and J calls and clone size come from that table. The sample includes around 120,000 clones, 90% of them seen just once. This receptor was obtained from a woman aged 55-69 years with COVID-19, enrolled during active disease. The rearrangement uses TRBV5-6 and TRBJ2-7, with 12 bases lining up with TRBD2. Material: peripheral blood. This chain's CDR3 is CASSPTSGGLYEQYF. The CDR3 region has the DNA TGTGCCAGCAGCCCGACTAGCGGGGGACTATACGAGCAGTACTTC.